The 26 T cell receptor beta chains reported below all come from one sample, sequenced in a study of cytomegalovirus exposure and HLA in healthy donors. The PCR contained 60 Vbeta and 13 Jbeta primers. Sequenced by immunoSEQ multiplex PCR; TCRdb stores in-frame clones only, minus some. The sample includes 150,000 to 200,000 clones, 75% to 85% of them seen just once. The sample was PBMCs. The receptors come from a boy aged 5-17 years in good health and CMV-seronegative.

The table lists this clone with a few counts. The DNA of the CDR3 is TGTGCCAGCTCCATCTCGGACAGGTCAACTGAAGCTTTCTTT. Translating gives CASSISDRSTEAFF. J is TRBJ1-1 and V is TRBV18, with TRBD1 matching over 7 bases. Germline V gene data show CDR1 as KGHSH and CDR2 as LQKENI. This CDR3 has 14 amino acids. The junction had 9 bases not matched to a gene; V was cut back by 6 bases and J by 5 bases.

The CDR3 here is CASSRTGGGYNEQFF. The CDR3 DNA reads as TGTGCCAGCAGCAGAACAGGGGGGGGCTACAATGAGCAGTTCTTC. The chain combines TRBV7-9 with TRBJ2-1, with D maybe TRBD1 (8 bases). Germline CDR1 and CDR2: SEHNR and FQNEAQ (reference sequence). The CDR3 has 15 residues. V was trimmed by 5 bases and J by 3 bases, leaving 14 bases between them.

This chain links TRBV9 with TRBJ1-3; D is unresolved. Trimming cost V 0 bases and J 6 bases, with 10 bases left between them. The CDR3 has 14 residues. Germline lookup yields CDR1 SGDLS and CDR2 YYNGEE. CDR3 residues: CASSVALHSNTIYF. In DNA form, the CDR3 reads TGTGCCAGCAGCGTAGCTCTCCACTCAAACACCATATATTTT. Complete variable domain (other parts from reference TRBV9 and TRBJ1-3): DSGVTQTPKHLITATGQRVTLRCSPRSGDLSVYWYQQSLDQGLQFLIQYYNGEERAKGNILERFSAQQFPDLHSELNLSSLELGDSALYFCASSVALHSNTIYFGEGSWLTVV.

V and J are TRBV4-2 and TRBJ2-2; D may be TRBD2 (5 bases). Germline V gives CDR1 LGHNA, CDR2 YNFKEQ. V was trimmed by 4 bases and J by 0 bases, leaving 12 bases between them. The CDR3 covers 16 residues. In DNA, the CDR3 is TGTGCCAGCAGCCTCGGGCGGGCAGCGAACACCGGGGAGCTGTTTTTT. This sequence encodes CASSLGRAANTGELFF.

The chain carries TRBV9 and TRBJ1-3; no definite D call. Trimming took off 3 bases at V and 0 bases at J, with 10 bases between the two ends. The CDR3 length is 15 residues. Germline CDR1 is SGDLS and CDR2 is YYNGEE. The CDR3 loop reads CASSERSSSGNTIYF. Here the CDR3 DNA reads TGTGCCAGCAGCGAGAGATCAAGCTCTGGAAACACCATATATTTT.

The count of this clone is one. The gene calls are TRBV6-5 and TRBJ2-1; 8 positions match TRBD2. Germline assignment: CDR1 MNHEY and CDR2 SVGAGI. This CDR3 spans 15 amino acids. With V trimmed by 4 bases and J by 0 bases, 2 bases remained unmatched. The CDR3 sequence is CASSLAGSSYNEQFF. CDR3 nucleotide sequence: TGTGCCAGCAGTTTAGCGGGGAGCTCCTACAATGAGCAGTTCTTC.

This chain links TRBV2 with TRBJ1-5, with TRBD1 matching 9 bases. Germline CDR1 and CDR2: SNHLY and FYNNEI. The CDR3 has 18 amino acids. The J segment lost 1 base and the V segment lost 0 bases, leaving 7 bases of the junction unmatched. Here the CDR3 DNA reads TGTGCCAGCAGTGAAGCGCTTTACACAGGGGGCAGCAATCAGCCCCAGCATTTT. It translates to CASSEALYTGGSNQPQHF.

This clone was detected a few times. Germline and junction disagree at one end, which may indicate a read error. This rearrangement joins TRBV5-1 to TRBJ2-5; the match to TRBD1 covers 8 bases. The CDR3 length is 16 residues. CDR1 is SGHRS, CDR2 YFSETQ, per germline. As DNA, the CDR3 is TGCGCCAGCAGCCTCATGGGCAGGGGGCCCGAAGAGGCCCAGTACTTC. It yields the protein CASSLMGRGPEEAQYF.

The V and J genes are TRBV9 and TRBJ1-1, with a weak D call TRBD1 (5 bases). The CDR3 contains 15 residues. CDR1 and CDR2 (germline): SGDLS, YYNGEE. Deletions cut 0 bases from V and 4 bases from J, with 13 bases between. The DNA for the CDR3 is TGTGCCAGCAGCGTAGAAACAGGCCTGTTCACTGAAGCTTTCTTT. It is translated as CASSVETGLFTEAFF.

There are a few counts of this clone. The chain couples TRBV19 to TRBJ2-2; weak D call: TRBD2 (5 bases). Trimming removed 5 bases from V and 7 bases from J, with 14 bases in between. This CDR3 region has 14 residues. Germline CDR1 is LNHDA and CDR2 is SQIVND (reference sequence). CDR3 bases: TGTGCCAGTAGTTTAGGCGGGCTCCTCGGGGAGCTGTTTTTT. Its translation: CASSLGGLLGELFF.

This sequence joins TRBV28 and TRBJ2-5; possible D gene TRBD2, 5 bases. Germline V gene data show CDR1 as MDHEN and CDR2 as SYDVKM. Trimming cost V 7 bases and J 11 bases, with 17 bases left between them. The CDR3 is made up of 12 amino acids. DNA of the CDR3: TGTGCCAGCACCCCGGACGGGTGGGAGCAGTACTTC. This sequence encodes CASTPDGWEQYF.

The CDR3, as DNA: TGCGCCAGCAGCCAAGGGGACAGGGGGAATGAAAAACTGTTTTTT. This sequence encodes CASSQGDRGNEKLFF. This chain joins TRBV4-1 and TRBJ1-4; 11 bases match TRBD1. Trimming cost V 1 base and J 5 bases; bases outside gene matches: 0. This CDR3 has 15 amino acids. Germline V lookup: CDR1 MGHRA, CDR2 YSYEKL.

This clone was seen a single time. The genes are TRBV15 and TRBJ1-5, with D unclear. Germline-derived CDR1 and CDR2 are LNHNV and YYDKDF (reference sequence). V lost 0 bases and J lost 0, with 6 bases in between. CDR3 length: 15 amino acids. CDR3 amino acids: CATSRDLYSNQPQHF. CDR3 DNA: TGTGCCACCAGCAGAGATCTTTATAGCAATCAGCCCCAGCATTTT.

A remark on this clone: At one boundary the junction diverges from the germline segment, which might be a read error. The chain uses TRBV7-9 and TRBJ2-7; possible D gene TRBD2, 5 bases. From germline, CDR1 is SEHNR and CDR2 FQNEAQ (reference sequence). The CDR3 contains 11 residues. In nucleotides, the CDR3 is TGTTCCAGCAGCGCGGGTTACGAGCAGTACTTC. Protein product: CSSSAGYEQYF.

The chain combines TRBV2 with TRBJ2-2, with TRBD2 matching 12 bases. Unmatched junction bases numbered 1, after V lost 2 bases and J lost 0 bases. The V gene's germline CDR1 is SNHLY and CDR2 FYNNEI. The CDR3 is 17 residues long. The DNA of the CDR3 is TGTGCCAGCAGTGAAAGACTAGCGGGGGCGAACACCGGGGAGCTGTTTTTT. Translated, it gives CASSERLAGANTGELFF.

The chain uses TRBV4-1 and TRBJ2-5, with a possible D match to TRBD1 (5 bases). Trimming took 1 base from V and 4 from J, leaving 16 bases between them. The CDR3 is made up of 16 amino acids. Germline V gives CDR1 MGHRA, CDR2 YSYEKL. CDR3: CASSQVQTGSLETQYF. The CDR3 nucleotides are TGCGCCAGCAGCCAAGTCCAAACAGGCTCCCTAGAGACCCAGTACTTC.

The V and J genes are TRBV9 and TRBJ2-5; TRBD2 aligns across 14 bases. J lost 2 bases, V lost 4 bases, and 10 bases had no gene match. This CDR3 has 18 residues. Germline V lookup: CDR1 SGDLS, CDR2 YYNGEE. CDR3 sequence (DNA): TGTGCCAGCAGCACGACGGGGACTAGCGGGGGTTCGCAAGAGACCCAGTACTTC. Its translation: CASSTTGTSGGSQETQYF. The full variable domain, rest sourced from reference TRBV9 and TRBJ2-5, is DSGVTQTPKHLITATGQRVTLRCSPRSGDLSVYWYQQSLDQGLQFLIQYYNGEERAKGNILERFSAQQFPDLHSELNLSSLELGDSALYFCASSTTGTSGGSQETQYFGPGTRLLVL.

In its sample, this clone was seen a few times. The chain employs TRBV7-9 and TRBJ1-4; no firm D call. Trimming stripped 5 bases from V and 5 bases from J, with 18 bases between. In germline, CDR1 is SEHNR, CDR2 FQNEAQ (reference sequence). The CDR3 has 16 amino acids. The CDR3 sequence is CASSDLGSADNEKLFF. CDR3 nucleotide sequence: TGTGCCAGCAGCGACTTAGGATCCGCTGACAATGAAAAACTGTTTTTT.

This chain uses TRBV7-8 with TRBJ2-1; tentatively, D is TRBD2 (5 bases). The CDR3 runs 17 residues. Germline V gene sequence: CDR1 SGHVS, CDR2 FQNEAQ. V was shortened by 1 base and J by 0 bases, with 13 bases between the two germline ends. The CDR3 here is CASSLEAAVSSYNEQFF. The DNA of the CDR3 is TGTGCCAGCAGCTTAGAGGCAGCGGTTAGCTCCTACAATGAGCAGTTCTTC.

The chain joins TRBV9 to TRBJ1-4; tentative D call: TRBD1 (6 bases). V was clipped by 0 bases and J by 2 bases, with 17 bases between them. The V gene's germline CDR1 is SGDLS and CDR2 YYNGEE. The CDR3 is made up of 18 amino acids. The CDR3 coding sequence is TGTGCCAGCAGCGTAGGTTCTGGATTGGGGGCTACTAATGAAAAACTGTTTTTT. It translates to CASSVGSGLGATNEKLFF.

CDR3 coding DNA: TGTGCCAGCAGCAACCGGGGGACCTACGAGCAGTACTTC. It encodes CASSNRGTYEQYF. The rearrangement uses TRBV7-8 and TRBJ2-7; D might be TRBD2 (6 bases). V was trimmed by 5 bases and J by 2 bases, leaving 10 bases between them. Germline-derived CDR1 and CDR2 are SGHVS and FQNEAQ. There are 13 residues in the CDR3.

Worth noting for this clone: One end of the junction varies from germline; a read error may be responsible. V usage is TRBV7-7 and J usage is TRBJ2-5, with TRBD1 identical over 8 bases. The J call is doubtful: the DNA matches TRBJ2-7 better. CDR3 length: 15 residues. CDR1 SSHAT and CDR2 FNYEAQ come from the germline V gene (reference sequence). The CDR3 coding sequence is TGTGCTAGCAGCTTAGGACAGGGAATCCCCTACGAGCAGTACTTC. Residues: CASSLGQGIPYEQYF.

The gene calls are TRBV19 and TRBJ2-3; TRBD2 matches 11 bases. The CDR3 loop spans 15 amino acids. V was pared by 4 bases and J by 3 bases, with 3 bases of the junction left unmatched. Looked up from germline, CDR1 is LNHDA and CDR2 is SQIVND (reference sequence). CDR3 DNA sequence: TGTGCCAGTAGTACACTAGCGGGAGTTACAGATACGCAGTATTTT. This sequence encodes CASSTLAGVTDTQYF.

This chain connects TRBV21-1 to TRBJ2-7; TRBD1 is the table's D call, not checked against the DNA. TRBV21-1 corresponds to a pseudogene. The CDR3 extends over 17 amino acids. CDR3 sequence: CASSPLTRTGGHYEQYF. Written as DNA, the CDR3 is TGTGCCAGCAGCCCACTAACTCGGACAGGGGGCCACTACGAGCAGTACTTC.

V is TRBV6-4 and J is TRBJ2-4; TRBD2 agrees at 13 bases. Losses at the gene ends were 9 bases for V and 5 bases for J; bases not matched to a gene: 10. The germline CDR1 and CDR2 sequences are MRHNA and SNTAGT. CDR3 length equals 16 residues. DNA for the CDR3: TGTGCCAGACTAGCGGGAGGGCCCAAGTGGCAAAACATTCAGTACTTC. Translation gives CARLAGGPKWQNIQYF.

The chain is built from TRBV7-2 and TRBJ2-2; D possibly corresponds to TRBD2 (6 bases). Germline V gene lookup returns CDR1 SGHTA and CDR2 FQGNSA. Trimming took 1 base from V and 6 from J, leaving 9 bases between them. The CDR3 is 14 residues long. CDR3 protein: CASSLESGAGELFF. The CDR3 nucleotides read TGTGCCAGCAGCTTAGAATCGGGGGCCGGGGAGCTGTTTTTT.